These T cell receptor beta chains were read from a single sample in a study of Graves' ophthalmopathy and Graves' hyperthyroidism. TCRdb analysed the multiplex PCR reads with MiXCR anew, one entry per CDR3 protein. This table holds a few hundred thousand distinct CDR3 sequences, under 45% found once. Sequencing was carried out using peripheral blood or thyroid tissue (not recorded which). These receptors were taken from an adult man with Graves' hyperthyroidism. CDR3s include the opening cysteine and the closing phenylalanine or tryptophan. Each record gives: J gene, D gene, clone size, V gene, CDR3 DNA, CDR3 protein. A D gene is named only where the DNA matches it firmly. Only part of the rows carry a size: once, few, many, or a class if the clone is expanded.

>TRBJ1-1|-|-|TRBV18
TGTGCCAGCTCAAAGACAGGCGGGGACACTGAAGCTTTCTTT
CASSKTGGDTEAFF
>TRBJ1-2|TRBD1|-|TRBV25-1
TGTGCCAGCAGTGCCCGGGACAGGGGTTCAATTGGCTACACCTTC
CASSARDRGSIGYTF
>TRBJ2-7|TRBD2|-|TRBV2
TGTGCCAGCAGTAAACTAGCGGGGGGTAATAATGAGCAGTACTTC
CASSKLAGGNNEQYF
>TRBJ2-2|-|once|TRBV6-6
TGTGCCAGCATGGCTTACACCGGGGAGCTGTTTTTT
CASMAYTGELFF
>TRBJ2-2|-|few|TRBV6-5
TGTGCCAGCAGTTACTCGGGGCTCCGCGGCGGGGAGCTGTTTTTT
CASSYSGLRGGELFF
>TRBJ1-5|-|many|TRBV2
TGTGCCAGCAGCTCCGGGGAGGGTCAGCCCCAGCATTTT
CASSSGEGQPQHF
>TRBJ2-2|TRBD1|many|TRBV6-5
TGTGCCAGCATTCCGACAGGGTGGGCCGGGGAGCTGTTTTTT
CASIPTGWAGELFF
>TRBJ2-5|-|many|TRBV5-1
TGCGCCAGCAGCTTGTTAACGCCCGATGGAGGGACCCAGTACTTC
CASSLLTPDGGTQYF
>TRBJ2-4|TRBD1|-|TRBV19
TGTGCCAGTAGTATAGACAGGGGGCAAGCCAAAAACATTCAGTACTTC
CASSIDRGQAKNIQYF
>TRBJ1-5|-|many|TRBV2
TGTGCCAGCAGGCAGGGTAGAAATCAGCCCCAGCATTTT
CASRQGRNQPQHF
>TRBJ2-5|TRBD2|many|TRBV7-9
TGTGCCAGCAGCCCAAGACCCGGGGGGGAGACCCAGTACTTC
CASSPRPGGETQYF
>TRBJ1-1|-|many|TRBV4-1
TGCGCCAGCAGCCCGAGGTCGGGTCGGACTGAAGCTTTCTTT
CASSPRSGRTEAFF
>TRBJ2-7|TRBD2|many|TRBV5-8
TGTGCCAGCAGCTCGCGGCCGGGACTAGCGGTCGTATCCTACGAGCAGTACTTC
CASSSRPGLAVVSYEQYF
>TRBJ1-6|TRBD1|-|TRBV4-1
TGCGCCAGCAGCCAAGATACAGGGGCTGGATCACCCCTCCACTTT
CASSQDTGAGSPLHF
>TRBJ2-3|TRBD2|few|TRBV10-1
TGCGCCAGCAGTGAGGGGACTAGCGGGGACACAGATACGCAGTATTTT
CASSEGTSGDTDTQYF
>TRBJ2-5|-|few|TRBV27
TGTGCCAGCAGGCGGGACCCCACGGAGACCCAGTACTTC
CASRRDPTETQYF
>TRBJ2-5|-|few|TRBV18
TGTGCCAGCTCACCTGTTGCCCGAACCCGGACACAAGAGACCCAGTACTTC
CASSPVARTRTQETQYF
>TRBJ1-1|-|many|TRBV12-3/TRBV12-4
TGTGCCAGCAGTTTAGCGTTCAGGGGCTCTGAAGCTTTCTTT
CASSLAFRGSEAFF
>TRBJ2-5|TRBD1|many|TRBV24-1
TGTGCCACCAGTTCCCGTCTAGGGGGCGTTGAGACCCAGTACTTC
CATSSRLGGVETQYF
>TRBJ2-7|TRBD1|once|TRBV27
TGTGCCAGCAGTTTAAAATATTGGGCAGGGGGCGACGAGCAGTACTTC
CASSLKYWAGGDEQYF
>TRBJ1-5|TRBD1|many|TRBV20-1
TGCAGTGCTAGAGAAGGGACAGGGGATAGCAATCAGCCCCAGCATTTT
CSAREGTGDSNQPQHF
>TRBJ1-4|-|-|TRBV19
TGTGCCAGTACGGAAGACTTACCAACTAATGAAAAACTGTTTTTT
CASTEDLPTNEKLFF
>TRBJ2-7|-|-|TRBV4-1
TGCGCCAGCAGCGTTGCAGGGACTGGCGTAACCTACGAGCAGTACTTC
CASSVAGTGVTYEQYF
>TRBJ1-1|-|many|TRBV9
TGTGCCAGCAGCGCCGCCCCATTCCTCGACACTGAAGCTTTCTTT
CASSAAPFLDTEAFF
>TRBJ2-7|TRBD2|few|TRBV20-1
TGCAGTGCTCTAACTCCGGGACTAGCGGGAGGCCGCGCCTACGAGCAGTACTTC
CSALTPGLAGGRAYEQYF
>TRBJ2-2|TRBD2|-|TRBV7-2
TGTGCCAGCAGCTTATCCGGACTAGCGGGGGGCAACACCGGGGAGCTGTTTTTT
CASSLSGLAGGNTGELFF
>TRBJ1-1|-|-|TRBV5-1
TGCGCCAGCAGCTTGGCGGCCAGTGCGAACACTGAAGCTTTCTTT
CASSLAASANTEAFF
>TRBJ2-2|-|many|TRBV5-1
TGCGCCAGCGCCCGCTTAGGTAACACCGGGGAGCTGTTTTTT
CASARLGNTGELFF
>TRBJ1-2|TRBD1|few|TRBV30
TGTGCCTGGACGTCAGGGGGCAAGGTCTATGGCTACACCTTC
CAWTSGGKVYGYTF
>TRBJ1-1|-|many|TRBV29-1
TGCAGCGTTGGCTTGGGGGTGGTGAAGAACACTGAAGCTTTCTTT
CSVGLGVVKNTEAFF
>TRBJ1-1|TRBD1|-|TRBV10-3
TGTGCCATCAGTGAGGGACAGGGGTTCAAAGCTTTCTTT
CAISEGQGFKAFF
>TRBJ1-3|-|many|TRBV19
TGTGCCAGTAGTATTCAGTTCGGAGGAAACACCATATATTTT
CASSIQFGGNTIYF
>TRBJ2-5|-|-|TRBV29-1
TGCAGCGTTGAAGATGACGGGTGGGCCAGGGAGACCCAGTACTTC
CSVEDDGWARETQYF
>TRBJ2-2|TRBD2|-|TRBV7-9
TGTGCCAGCAGCTCTCCCCAGGCGGGAGTAGGGACCGGGGAGCTGTTTTTT
CASSSPQAGVGTGELFF
>TRBJ2-2|-|many|TRBV5-1
TGCGCCAGCAGCGTGAGGGACACCAGCACCGGGGAGCTGTTTTTT
CASSVRDTSTGELFF
>TRBJ2-4|-|-|TRBV2
TGTGCCATCGGGTGGGGGCTGCGTGGAAACATTCAGTACTTC
CAIGWGLRGNIQYF
>TRBJ2-2|TRBD1|many|TRBV5-6
TGTGCCAGCAGCTTGAATACGGGACAGAGGCTCACCGGGGAGCTGTTTTTT
CASSLNTGQRLTGELFF
>TRBJ1-3|-|few|TRBV19
-
CATNIRARRIAENSGNTIYF
>TRBJ2-5|-|few|TRBV4-1
TGCGCCAGCAGCCAAGATCACGACAGCAAAGAGACCCAGTACTTC
CASSQDHDSKETQYF
>TRBJ2-3|-|-|TRBV7-2
TGTGCCAGCAGCTTAGCGTTAGGTACGACAGATATGCAGTATTTT
CASSLALGTTDMQYF
>TRBJ2-5|-|many|TRBV19
TGTGCCAGTAGTATCGCCAGGGGCGCAGAGACCCAGTACTTC
CASSIARGAETQYF
>TRBJ1-2|-|many|TRBV7-2
TGTGCCAGCAGCGACCGTCCGGGGGTGGGTAACTATGGCTACACCTTC
CASSDRPGVGNYGYTF
>TRBJ2-1|-|few|TRBV24-1
TGTGCCACCAGTGATTTGAGGGCGGACCATTACAATGAGCAGTTCTTC
CATSDLRADHYNEQFF
>TRBJ2-7|-|-|TRBV29-1
TGCAGCGTTAACTCCGCGACAGGGGACTACAATGAGCAGTACTTC
CSVNSATGDYNEQYF
>TRBJ2-7|-|-|TRBV5-1
TGCGCCAGCAGCTTGGCGGGATGGTCGTACGAGCAGTACTTC
CASSLAGWSYEQYF
>TRBJ1-2|-|-|TRBV5-1
TGCGCCAGCAGCTTGGCGGGGAACGTCCGCTACACCTTC
CASSLAGNVRYTF
>TRBJ2-2|-|many|TRBV20-1
TGCAGTGCGACGGGGGACGGGGAGCTGTTTTTT
CSATGDGELFF
>TRBJ2-7|TRBD1|many|TRBV4-1
TGCGCCAGCAGCCAAGGACGAGGGACAGTGACCTACGAGCAGTACTTC
CASSQGRGTVTYEQYF
>TRBJ1-4|-|-|TRBV6-1
TGTGCCAGCAAATCTGAAAAACTGTTTTTT
CASKSEKLFF